Below, 27 T cell receptor beta chains from the same sample are listed, as sequenced in a study of blood T cells in healthy people across ages. A sample-barcoded 5' primer and a J-beta primer mix were used in a second PCR of roughly 7 to 11 cycles. TCRdb reprocessed the 5' RACE reads with MiXCR, giving one entry per CDR3 protein. The table includes about 830,000 distinct CDR3 sequences, approximately 65% detected once. The sample comprised blood. Receptors originate from a man in his thirties or forties in good health.

This chain joins TRBV7-3 and TRBJ2-3; D remains unclear. The CDR3 has 17 amino acids. Deletions cut 1 base from V and 4 bases from J, with 18 bases between. Germline CDR1 reads SGHTA; CDR2 reads FQGTGA. The CDR3 loop is CASSLSSPGSVADTQYF. CDR3 DNA sequence: TGTGCCAGCAGCTTAAGTAGTCCCGGCTCAGTTGCAGATACGCAGTATTTT.

The chain employs TRBV14 and TRBJ2-5; TRBD2 matches 14 bases. V shed 6 bases, J shed 4 bases, and the junction held 7 bases outside the gene matches. CDR3 size: 16 residues. The germline CDR1 and CDR2 sequences are SGHDN and FVKESK. CDR3 in DNA: TGTGCCAGCAGGCGGACTAGCGGGGGGCCCTCAGAGACCCAGTACTTC. It is translated as CASRRTSGGPSETQYF.

The genes are TRBV29-1 and TRBJ1-2; D is perhaps TRBD1 (5 bases). With 4 bases removed from V and 0 bases from J, the gap between germline ends came to 9 bases. The CDR3 totals 13 residues. CDR1 is SQVTM, CDR2 ANQGSEA, per germline. This CDR3 is CSVGEGTNYGYTF. The CDR3 nucleotides are TGCAGCGTTGGAGAGGGGACTAACTATGGCTACACCTTC.

The V and J genes are TRBV24-1 and TRBJ1-5; tentative D call: TRBD1 (5 bases). CDR1 and CDR2 from the germline V gene are KGHDR and SFDVKD. This CDR3 has 15 amino acids. Trimming left V 4 bases short and J 2 bases short, with 11 bases between. CDR3 sequence reads: CATSDRGTGNQPQHF. For the CDR3, the DNA is TGTGCCACCAGTGACCGTGGGACGGGCAATCAGCCCCAGCATTTT.

The chain recombines TRBV5-1 with TRBJ2-3; TRBD2 matches at 12 bases. Germline CDR1 is SGHRS and CDR2 is YFSETQ. CDR3 length equals 16 residues. With 4 bases clipped from V and 4 bases from J, the junction kept 7 bases outside the gene matches. The CDR3 is CASSAGLAGNADTQYF. For the CDR3, the DNA is TGCGCCAGCAGCGCCGGACTAGCGGGGAACGCAGATACGCAGTATTTT.

The gene calls are TRBV7-8 and TRBJ2-7, with TRBD2 identical over 7 bases. This CDR3 comprises 15 residues. Germline V gene data show CDR1 as SGHVS and CDR2 as FQNEAQ. The J segment lost 2 bases and the V segment lost 4 bases, leaving 8 bases of the junction unmatched. This chain's CDR3 is CASSSTGSGAYEQYF. The CDR3 nucleotides are TGTGCCAGCAGCTCTACGGGGAGCGGGGCCTACGAGCAGTACTTC.

The chain uses TRBV15 and TRBJ2-7; 7 positions agree with TRBD1. This CDR3 region has 14 residues. Germline CDR1 and CDR2: LNHNV and YYDKDF (reference sequence). The ends lost 2 bases at V and 3 bases at J; junction bases unmatched: 4. The CDR3 reads CATSRPGTVYEQYF. The DNA for the CDR3 is TGTGCCACCAGCAGACCCGGGACAGTCTACGAGCAGTACTTC.

This clonotype was detected many times. The chain links TRBV7-2 to TRBJ2-5, with TRBD2 matching over 10 bases. CDR3 size: 14 residues. The germline V gene has CDR1 SGHTA and CDR2 FQGNSA. V lost 5 bases, J lost 3 bases, and 3 bases stayed unmatched. CDR3 nucleotides: TGTGCCAGCAGCCCCGGACTAGCGGAAGAGACCCAGTACTTC. It is translated as CASSPGLAEETQYF.

CDR3 region: CASMQRELYGYTF. The CDR3 nucleotides are TGTGCCAGCATGCAAAGGGAGCTCTATGGCTACACCTTC. The chain uses TRBV6-6 and TRBJ1-2; D ambiguous. This CDR3 has 13 amino acids. Germline values: CDR1 MNHNY, CDR2 SVGAGI (reference sequence). Trimming removed 7 bases at V and 4 bases at J, with 13 bases between.

The chain recombines TRBV20-1 with TRBJ2-6; D is possibly TRBD2 (5 bases). The CDR3 contains 15 residues. V was trimmed by 7 bases and J by 0 bases, leaving 13 bases between them. Germline values: CDR1 DFQATT, CDR2 SNEGSKA (reference sequence). The CDR3 bases are TGCAGTGGAATTGAGGGCAACTCTGGGGCCAACGTCCTGACTTTC. Translating gives CSGIEGNSGANVLTF.

This clonotype has only a few counts. V gene TRBV12-3 or TRBV12-4 combines with J gene TRBJ2-7; 8 nucleotides line up with TRBD1. Unmatched junction bases numbered 10, after V lost 3 bases and J lost 6 bases. This CDR3 is built from 15 residues. CDR3 sequence: CASSFRRTGTPEQYF. Written as DNA, the CDR3 is TGTGCCAGCAGTTTTCGTAGGACAGGGACCCCCGAGCAGTACTTC.

The V and J genes are TRBV20-1 and TRBJ2-2; D ambiguous. V lost 7 bases to trimming and J lost 7 bases, with 13 bases between them. The germline gives CDR1 DFQATT, CDR2 SNEGSKA (reference sequence). This CDR3 has 12 amino acids. CDR3 protein: CSVQASRGELFF. The CDR3 nucleotides read TGCAGTGTCCAAGCGTCCCGCGGGGAGCTGTTTTTT.

This clonotype was seen only a few times. The genes are TRBV5-1 and TRBJ2-5; a possible D gene is TRBD2 (6 bases). The ends were cut back, 6 bases at V and 4 bases at J, with 13 bases in the middle. The CDR3 is 13 amino acids. Germline V gene data show CDR1 as SGHRS and CDR2 as YFSETQ. For the CDR3, the DNA is TGCGCCAGCAAGAGGGAGGTCAGAGAGACCCAGTACTTC. Residues: CASKREVRETQYF.

The rearrangement links TRBV27 to TRBJ1-2; 9 bases line up with TRBD1. Germline V gene sequence: CDR1 MNHEY, CDR2 SMNVEV (reference sequence). V was clipped by 5 bases and J by 8 bases; unmatched bases: 6. This CDR3 comprises 13 residues. The CDR3 loop reads CASSPQGAEGYTF. The CDR3 coding sequence is TGTGCCAGCAGTCCACAGGGGGCGGAGGGCTACACCTTC.

The chain combines TRBV7-9 with TRBJ2-3; 8 bases are a match to TRBD2. The V segment lost 4 bases and the J segment 2 bases; nucleotides outside the gene matches: 8. The CDR3 contains 16 residues. Germline-derived CDR1 and CDR2 are SEHNR and FQNEAQ (reference sequence). The CDR3 region is CASSSGTSPFTDTQYF. The DNA of the CDR3 is TGTGCCAGCAGCTCGGGGACTAGTCCCTTCACAGATACGCAGTATTTT.

The sample holds a few counts of this clonotype. CDR3 sequence reads: CASSVAAGRGIDTEAFF. CDR3 in DNA: TGTGCCAGCAGCGTAGCTGCAGGGAGGGGGATAGACACTGAAGCTTTCTTT. This chain links TRBV9 with TRBJ1-1; weak D call: TRBD1 (6 bases). The CDR3 has 17 amino acids. The V end was cut by 0 bases, the J end by 3 bases, with 18 bases between. Germline CDR1 reads SGDLS; CDR2 reads YYNGEE. Full variable domain (missing parts from reference TRBV9 and TRBJ1-1): DSGVTQTPKHLITATGQRVTLRCSPRSGDLSVYWYQQSLDQGLQFLIQYYNGEERAKGNILERFSAQQFPDLHSELNLSSLELGDSALYFCASSVAAGRGIDTEAFFGQGTRLTVV.

The chain carries TRBV25-1 and TRBJ2-3; a weak D match, TRBD1 (6 bases). This CDR3 is 15 amino acids long. With 4 bases removed from V and 5 bases from J, the gap between germline ends came to 16 bases. Germline V CDR1 and CDR2: MGHDK, SYGVNS. DNA of the CDR3: TGTGCCAGCAGTGGGGACACCCAGGTTGGAGATACGCAGTATTTT. Protein sequence: CASSGDTQVGDTQYF. Filled out from reference TRBV25-1 and TRBJ2-3, the complete variable domain reads EADIYQTPRYLVIGTGKKITLECSQTMGHDKMYWYQQDPGMELHLIHYSYGVNSTEKGDLSSESTVSRIRTEHFPLTLESARPSHTSQYLCASSGDTQVGDTQYFGPGTRLTVL.

The chain couples TRBV7-9 to TRBJ2-3, with 13 bases matching TRBD2. With V trimmed by 5 bases and J by 5 bases, 7 bases remained unmatched. This CDR3 spans 16 amino acids. Germline V lookup: CDR1 SEHNR, CDR2 FQNEAQ (reference sequence). This CDR3 is CASSTGLAGVGDTQYF. The CDR3 DNA reads TGTGCCAGCAGCACAGGACTAGCGGGAGTTGGAGATACGCAGTATTTT.

This clonotype was picked up a small number of times. The CDR3 bases are TGTGCCAGCAGTTTAATAAGCGGGGGGTTCTACGAGCAGTACTTC. Translation gives CASSLISGGFYEQYF. The chain couples TRBV28 to TRBJ2-7; the match to TRBD2 covers 9 bases. This CDR3 spans 15 amino acids. V shed 2 bases, J shed 3 bases, and the junction held 5 bases outside the gene matches. Germline assignment: CDR1 MDHEN and CDR2 SYDVKM.

The rearrangement joins TRBV6-5 to TRBJ2-2; D gene ambiguous. The CDR3 has 15 residues. The germline CDR1 and CDR2 sequences are MNHEY and SVGAGI. V was clipped by 0 bases and J by 4 bases, with 9 bases between them. CDR3 in DNA: TGTGCCAGCAGTTACTCCAGGTTACCCACCGGGGAGCTGTTTTTT. It encodes CASSYSRLPTGELFF.

This clonotype has more than one count but fewer than ten. This CDR3 reads CATSDSGSGGKYNEQFF. The CDR3 DNA reads as TGTGCCACCAGTGATTCGGGGAGCGGGGGAAAATACAATGAGCAGTTCTTC. The chain is built from TRBV24-1 and TRBJ2-1; 8 positions agree with TRBD2. Germline V gene lookup returns CDR1 KGHDR and CDR2 SFDVKD. CDR3 length equals 17 residues. V shed 2 bases and J 4 bases; nucleotides not matched to a gene: 9.

This clonotype has just one count. The V gene is TRBV5-4, the J gene TRBJ2-5; TRBD1 is a possible D gene (6 bases). Germline-derived CDR1 and CDR2 are SGHNT and YYREEE (reference sequence). V lost 2 bases and J 1 base, leaving 12 bases between the germline ends. This CDR3 is built from 15 residues. The CDR3: CASSLPGVSQETQYF. The CDR3 DNA reads TGTGCCAGCAGCTTACCAGGGGTAAGCCAAGAGACCCAGTACTTC.

The chain combines TRBV5-1 with TRBJ2-5; TRBD1 agrees at 10 bases. V was pared by 7 bases and J by 2 bases, with 8 bases of the junction left unmatched. Germline-derived CDR1 and CDR2 are SGHRS and YFSETQ. The CDR3 has 15 amino acids. The CDR3 protein is CASRTGTGAQETQYF. CDR3 sequence (DNA): TGCGCCAGCCGTACTGGGACAGGGGCTCAAGAGACCCAGTACTTC.

The rearrangement joins TRBV6-5 to TRBJ2-2; D is possibly TRBD1 (7 bases). V shed 10 bases and J shed 7 bases, with 22 bases lying between them. The CDR3 is made up of 15 amino acids. Germline assignment: CDR1 MNHEY and CDR2 SVGAGI. Here the CDR3 reads CANTQQGGLFGELFF. The CDR3 DNA follows: TGTGCCAACACCCAGCAGGGGGGATTGTTCGGGGAGCTGTTTTTT.

Here the CDR3 reads CASTSSVPYTDTQYF. Here the CDR3 DNA reads TGTGCCAGCACCTCCTCGGTACCGTACACAGATACGCAGTATTTT. The chain employs TRBV7-9 and TRBJ2-3, with D unclear. The CDR3 spans 15 residues. Trimming cost V 7 bases and J 2 bases, with 16 bases left between them. Germline loops: CDR1 SEHNR, CDR2 FQNEAQ (reference sequence).

CDR3 sequence: CAWGGAEQYF. The CDR3, as DNA: TGTGCCTGGGGGGGAGCCGAGCAGTACTTC. The V and J genes are TRBV30 and TRBJ2-5; D is perhaps TRBD1 or TRBD2 (5 bases each). The end of the DNA fits TRBJ2-7 better, so the J call may be wrong. Looked up from germline, CDR1 is GTSNPN and CDR2 is SVGIG (reference sequence). The CDR3 is made up of 10 amino acids.

J is TRBJ1-5 and V is TRBV6-2 or TRBV6-3; D is uncertain. Germline V lookup: CDR1 MNHEY, CDR2 SVGEGT. With 0 bases removed from V and 6 bases from J, the gap between germline ends came to 12 bases. This CDR3 has 15 amino acids. CDR3 nucleotide sequence: TGTGCCAGCAGTTACTCGTGGGGTCGGGTTCAGCCCCAGCATTTT. It yields the protein CASSYSWGRVQPQHF.